This TCR beta chain was obtained from a study of CD8 T cells in ankylosing spondylitis. Findings and caveats of the study: Reports say disease-linked clones showed up significantly more in matched ankylosing spondylitis synovial fluid. Past studies reported some motif variants in reactive arthritis synovial fluid and blood. Characteristic, it appeared, of ankylosing spondylitis blood was a TCR beta motif of 7 or 8 highly homologous variants.

Making the TCR beta libraries involved quantitative 5'-RACE with molecular barcodes. TCRdb itself ran the 5' RACE reads through MiXCR, one entry per CDR3 protein. There are about 310,000 distinct CDR3 sequences in the sample; more than 20% occur only once, and under 4% lies in the top ten. CDR1 is MNHNS, CDR2 SASEGT, per germline. V was clipped by 6 bases and J by 8 bases; unmatched bases: 4. The CDR3 totals 13 residues. With regard to this clonotype: What it binds is unknown.

The receptor was derived from a female donor with ankylosing spondylitis or in good health (not recorded which). The sample taken for sequencing was blood, either unsorted or a sorted T cell fraction (not recorded which). The chain couples TRBV6-1 to TRBJ1-5; 10 bases are a match to TRBD1. CDR3 coding DNA: TGTGCCAGCAGGGGACAGGGGACAGAGCCCCAGCATTTT. This encodes CASRGQGTEPQHF.